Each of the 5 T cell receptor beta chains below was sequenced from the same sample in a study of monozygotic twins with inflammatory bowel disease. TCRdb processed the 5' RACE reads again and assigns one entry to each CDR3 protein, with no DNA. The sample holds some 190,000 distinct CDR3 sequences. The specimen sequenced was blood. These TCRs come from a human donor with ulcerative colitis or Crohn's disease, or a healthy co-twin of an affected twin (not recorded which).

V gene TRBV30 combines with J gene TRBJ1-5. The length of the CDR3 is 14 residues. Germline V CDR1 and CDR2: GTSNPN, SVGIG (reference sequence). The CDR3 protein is CAWMGRSGNQPQHF.

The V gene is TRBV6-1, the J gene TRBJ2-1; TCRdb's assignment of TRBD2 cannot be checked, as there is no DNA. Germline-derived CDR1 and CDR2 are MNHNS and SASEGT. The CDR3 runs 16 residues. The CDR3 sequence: CASRRQTRQLGGEQFF.

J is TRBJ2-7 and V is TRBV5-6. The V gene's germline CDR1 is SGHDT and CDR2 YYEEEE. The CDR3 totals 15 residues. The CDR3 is CASSLGGGSSYEQYF.

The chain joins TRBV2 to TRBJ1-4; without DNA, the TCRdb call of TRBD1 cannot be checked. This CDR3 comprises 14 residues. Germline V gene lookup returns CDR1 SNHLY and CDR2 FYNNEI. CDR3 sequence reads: CASSPTGVGEKLFF. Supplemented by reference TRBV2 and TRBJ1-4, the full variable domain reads EPEVTQTPSHQVTQMGQEVILRCVPISNHLYFYWYRQILGQKVEFLVSFYNNEISEKSEIFDDQFSVERPDGSNFTLKIRSTKLEDSAMYFCASSPTGVGEKLFFGSGTQLSVL.

The CDR3 loop is CASSLAWGGRQNSPLHF. This sequence joins TRBV5-1 and TRBJ1-6. Looked up from germline, CDR1 is SGHRS and CDR2 is YFSETQ. The CDR3 totals 17 residues. The full variable domain, rest sourced from reference TRBV5-1 and TRBJ1-6, is KAGVTQTPRYLIKTRGQQVTLSCSPISGHRSVSWYQQTPGQGLQFLFEYFSETQRNKGNFPGRFSGRQFSNSRSEMNVSTLELGDSALYLCASSLAWGGRQNSPLHFGNGTRLTVT.